This T cell receptor beta chain was identified during a study of T cells in Graves' hyperthyroidism and ophthalmopathy. General observations from the study: Blood also contained most expanded thyroid clonotypes above 0.001. Ophthalmopathy prediction by the model preceded onset by a median about 6 months.

Remarks on this clonotype: Its antigen remains unidentified.

RNA transcripts provided the source from which TCR beta CDR3 regions were amplified. HTBI primers were used for first-round RT-PCR of the TCR CDR3. One entry per CDR3 protein, called by TCRdb with MiXCR from the multiplex PCR reads. This table holds 700,000 to 850,000 distinct CDR3 sequences, roughly a third found once. V was shortened by 8 bases and J by 7 bases, with 12 bases between the two germline ends. This CDR3 is 11 amino acids long. The V gene's germline CDR1 is LNHDA and CDR2 SQIVND (reference sequence). The sequence came from a woman in her thirties or forties with Graves' hyperthyroidism. The sample comprised blood. The V and J genes are TRBV19 and TRBJ2-7; D remains unclear. This CDR3 reads CASSTYNEQYF. The CDR3 DNA reads as TGTGCCAGTTCAACATACAATGAGCAGTACTTC.